Presented here are 27 T cell receptor beta chains from one specimen sequenced in a study of blood T cells in healthy people across ages. A sample-barcoded 5' primer and a J-beta primer mix were used in a second PCR of roughly 7 to 11 cycles. TCRdb re-called the 5' RACE reads through MiXCR, storing one row per CDR3 protein. The profile covers more than 700,000 distinct CDR3 sequences, with around half appearing a single time and roughly 20% taken by the ten largest. Sequencing was done on a sample of blood. These receptors originate from an older man in good health.

The chain joins TRBV7-3 to TRBJ2-1; D is perhaps TRBD2 (6 bases). Deletions cut 5 bases from V and 10 bases from J, with 15 bases between. This CDR3 comprises 13 residues. Looked up from germline, CDR1 is SGHTA and CDR2 is FQGTGA. CDR3 in DNA: TGTGCCAGCAGCCAAAGGCGGGGTTGGGAGCAGTTCTTC. Translating it yields CASSQRRGWEQFF.

V usage is TRBV11-3 and J usage is TRBJ2-1; weak D call: TRBD1 (5 bases). The CDR3 totals 14 residues. Germline-derived CDR1 and CDR2 are SGHNT and YENEEA. Trimming left V 7 bases short and J 5 bases short, with 15 bases between. CDR3 DNA: TGTGCCAGCACCTCCAGGGCTTTGGACAATGAGCAGTTCTTC. Its protein product is CASTSRALDNEQFF.

This clonotype was seen a few times. The J gene is TRBJ2-5, the V gene TRBV29-1; 7 bases are a match to TRBD2. The germline CDR1 and CDR2 sequences are SQVTM and ANQGSEA. V dropped 2 bases and J dropped 3; count of bases not matched to a gene: 12. CDR3 length: 16 amino acids. The CDR3 loop is CSVESSASGGKETQYF. The CDR3 DNA reads as TGCAGCGTTGAATCCTCCGCTAGCGGAGGAAAAGAGACCCAGTACTTC.

This chain uses TRBV20-1 with TRBJ1-2; D is possibly TRBD1 (5 bases). V was shortened by 6 bases and J by 8 bases, with 19 bases between the two germline ends. The CDR3 has 13 amino acids. Germline CDR1 reads DFQATT; CDR2 reads SNEGSKA (reference sequence). The CDR3 loop reads CSARAGTGLGYTF. In DNA form, the CDR3 reads TGCAGTGCCCGAGCGGGGACGGGACTAGGCTACACCTTC.

The rearrangement uses TRBV11-3 and TRBJ2-5; D ambiguous. Germline V lookup: CDR1 SGHNT, CDR2 YENEEA. This CDR3 region has 13 residues. Trimming removed 5 bases from V and 5 bases from J, with 12 bases in between. The CDR3 bases are TGTGCCAGCAGCACCCGGACCGGGGAGACCCAGTACTTC. This gives the protein CASSTRTGETQYF.

The chain carries TRBV12-3 or TRBV12-4 and TRBJ2-1, with 14 bases aligning to TRBD2. Unmatched junction bases numbered 5, after V lost 4 bases and J lost 6 bases. The CDR3 totals 16 residues. CDR3 bases: TGTGCCAGCAGTTGGACTAGCGGGAGGACATCCAATGAGCAGTTCTTC. Its translation is CASSWTSGRTSNEQFF.

This clonotype occurred many times. The J gene is TRBJ2-5, the V gene TRBV10-3; D remains ambiguous. The germline CDR1 and CDR2 sequences are ENHRY and SYGVKD. Between the trimmed V and J ends, which lost 6 bases and 0 bases, there was a span of 2 bases. The CDR3 consists of 11 residues. DNA of the CDR3: TGTGCCATCAGGGACCAAGAGACCCAGTACTTC. Translated, it gives CAIRDQETQYF.

In its sample, this clonotype was seen a few times. V is TRBV29-1 and J is TRBJ2-3; the D is unclear. CDR3 length: 12 residues. Per germline, CDR1 SQVTM and CDR2 ANQGSEA. The ends were cut back, 4 bases at V and 3 bases at J, with 8 bases in the middle. The CDR3 sequence is CSVGQGTDTQYF. The CDR3 nucleotides read TGCAGCGTTGGGCAAGGGACAGATACGCAGTATTTT.

J is TRBJ2-5 and V is TRBV6-6; TRBD2 aligns across 11 bases. Germline CDR1 is MNHNY and CDR2 is SVGAGI (reference sequence). The CDR3 extends over 17 amino acids. The V gene end was trimmed by 4 bases and the J gene end by 11 bases; junction bases not matched to a gene: 18. The CDR3 is CASSFKSGTSGPTVQYF. Written as DNA, the CDR3 is TGTGCCAGCAGTTTCAAATCCGGGACTAGCGGTCCTACGGTGCAGTACTTC.

This clonotype was seen a few times. The chain uses TRBV7-9 and TRBJ2-6; TRBD2 matches at 8 bases. The germline V gene encodes CDR1 SEHNR and CDR2 FQNEAQ (reference sequence). CDR3 size: 19 residues. V lost 8 bases, J lost 0 bases, and 15 bases stayed unmatched. This CDR3 is CASCQFGSGRISGANVLTF. DNA of the CDR3: TGTGCCAGCTGCCAGTTCGGGAGCGGGAGAATCTCTGGGGCCAACGTCCTGACTTTC.

The V gene is TRBV20-1, the J gene TRBJ1-1; D is ambiguous. Per the germline V gene, CDR1 is DFQATT and CDR2 is SNEGSKA (reference sequence). The CDR3 has 13 residues. V shed 4 bases and J shed 0 bases, with 9 bases lying between them. CDR3 residues: CSAIQTMNTEAFF. In nucleotides, the CDR3 is TGCAGTGCTATACAGACCATGAACACTGAAGCTTTCTTT.

This clonotype occurred a few times. CDR3 bases: TGTGCCCGTCTTCTGACTAGCGGAGATGGTTACAATGAGCAGTTCTTC. Protein: CARLLTSGDGYNEQFF. The chain combines TRBV6-5 with TRBJ2-1, with TRBD2 matching 9 bases. V was pared by 11 bases and J by 4 bases, with 15 bases of the junction left unmatched. Germline values: CDR1 MNHEY, CDR2 SVGAGI. CDR3 size: 16 residues.

Only a few counts were recorded for this clonotype. This CDR3 reads CASNFSPLAGVQDTQYF. The CDR3 nucleotides are TGCGCCAGCAACTTCTCCCCGCTAGCGGGAGTACAAGATACGCAGTATTTT. The chain is built from TRBV5-1 and TRBJ2-3, with 10 positions matching TRBD2. The CDR3 extends over 17 amino acids. Trimming took 6 bases from V and 5 from J; bases not matched to a gene: 15. The germline CDR1 and CDR2 sequences are SGHRS and YFSETQ.

As concerns this clonotype: This may be a read error, as it is one base from a much larger clone. The CDR3 loop is CASKRVNEQFF. In DNA form, the CDR3 reads TGTGCCAGCAAGAGGGTCAATGAGCAGTTCTTC. The chain is built from TRBV6-5 and TRBJ2-1; D is perhaps TRBD2 (5 bases). Germline V gene lookup returns CDR1 MNHEY and CDR2 SVGAGI. V was cut by 7 bases and J by 6 bases, with 7 bases left in between. This CDR3 has 11 residues.

In its sample, this clonotype was seen many times. The V gene is TRBV6-5, the J gene TRBJ2-7; D ambiguous. Germline-derived CDR1 and CDR2 are MNHEY and SVGAGI. The V end was cut by 6 bases, the J end by 3 bases, with 12 bases between. The CDR3 extends over 13 amino acids. CDR3 nucleotides: TGTGCCAGCAGCCGTATACTCAGCTACGAGCAGTACTTC. Translation gives CASSRILSYEQYF.

The chain combines TRBV29-1 with TRBJ2-7; the match to TRBD2 covers 8 bases. The last part of the DNA fits TRBJ2-5 better; the J call may be wrong. Germline CDR1 is SQVTM and CDR2 is ANQGSEA. The CDR3 sequence is 15 residues long. The CDR3 DNA is TGCAGCGTTGAAGGGACGGGACTAGATGCCGAGACCCAGTACTTC. Translated, it gives CSVEGTGLDAETQYF.

The chain couples TRBV7-3 to TRBJ2-1, with D unclear. Per the germline V gene, CDR1 is SGHTA and CDR2 is FQGTGA. CDR3 size: 14 residues. V shed 1 base and J shed 6 bases, with 10 bases lying between them. CDR3 coding DNA: TGTGCCAGCAGCTTAAGCCCGGGCGGCAATGAGCAGTTCTTC. Its protein is CASSLSPGGNEQFF. The full variable domain, completed using reference TRBV7-3 and TRBJ2-1, is GAGVSQTPSNKVTEKGKYVELRCDPISGHTALYWYRQSLGQGPEFLIYFQGTGAADDSGLPNDRFFAVRPEGSVSTLKIQRTERGDSAVYLCASSLSPGGNEQFFGPGTRLTVL.

This chain uses TRBV15 with TRBJ2-7; TRBD1 or TRBD2 may be the D gene (6 bases each). The germline V gene has CDR1 LNHNV and CDR2 YYDKDF (reference sequence). The CDR3 runs 15 residues. V dropped 5 bases and J dropped 7 bases, with 21 bases sitting between them. The DNA for the CDR3 is TGTGCCACCAGCTCTCAAGACGGGGGCACGGGGGAGCAGTACTTC. It is translated as CATSSQDGGTGEQYF.

The V call is TRBV20-1, the J call TRBJ2-1, with D perhaps matching TRBD2 (6 bases). The CDR3 covers 12 residues. The V gene's germline CDR1 is DFQATT and CDR2 SNEGSKA (reference sequence). V was cut by 6 bases and J by 10 bases, with 16 bases left in between. The CDR3 DNA reads as TGCAGTGCCGTGGGAGCGGGTACCGAGCAGTTCTTC. Translating gives CSAVGAGTEQFF.

In this sample, this clonotype turned up once. This chain uses TRBV11-2 with TRBJ2-5; TRBD2 is a possible D gene (7 bases). Matching the DNA end better, TRBJ2-1 makes the J call doubtful. The length of the CDR3 is 18 residues. Germline V gene data show CDR1 as SGHAT and CDR2 as FQNNGV. The CDR3 here is CASSLGLGGGGTQETQFF. The CDR3 coding sequence is TGTGCCAGCAGCTTAGGGTTAGGGGGGGGCGGCACTCAAGAGACCCAGTTCTTC.

The chain joins TRBV12-3 or TRBV12-4 to TRBJ1-2; no reliable D call. Trimming shortened V by 6 bases and J by 2 bases, and 16 bases separated the two germline ends. CDR3 size: 15 residues. Here the CDR3 DNA reads TGTGCCAGCAGCCGCCCAAAGTCTGGCAACTATGGCTACACCTTC. It translates to CASSRPKSGNYGYTF.

This clonotype was seen many times. J is TRBJ2-1 and V is TRBV29-1; TRBD2 matches 13 bases. V lost 5 bases, J lost 6 bases, and 7 bases stayed unmatched. The germline gives CDR1 SQVTM, CDR2 ANQGSEA. The CDR3 consists of 15 residues. CDR3 in DNA: TGCAGCGTTATCCACACTAGCGGGAGGGCCAATGAGCAGTTCTTC. Translating gives CSVIHTSGRANEQFF.

This clonotype was picked up a small number of times. The chain is built from TRBV21-1 and TRBJ2-4; the DNA was not compared with TRBD1, the D call given in the table. TRBV21-1 is a documented pseudogene. This CDR3 spans 15 amino acids. In nucleotides, the CDR3 is TGTGCCAGCAGCAACGGACAGTTGGCCAAAAACATTCAGTACTTC. It specifies CASSNGQLAKNIQYF.

This clonotype was detected only a few times. J is TRBJ2-4 and V is TRBV4-2; 15 nucleotides line up with TRBD2. With V trimmed by 3 bases and J by 13 bases, 19 bases remained unmatched. Germline assignment: CDR1 LGHNA and CDR2 YNFKEQ. This CDR3 comprises 19 residues. The CDR3 sequence is CASSQRTSGRVAGGNEQYF. The CDR3 DNA reads as TGTGCCAGCAGCCAGCGGACTAGCGGGAGGGTCGCCGGGGGCAATGAGCAGTACTTC.

For the CDR3, the DNA is TGTGCCAGCAGCTTATCAGGGATCGGTGAGCAGTTCTTC. This gives the protein CASSLSGIGEQFF. The chain uses TRBV7-6 and TRBJ2-1, with D possibly TRBD1 on 5 matching bases. Germline V gene sequence: CDR1 SGHVS, CDR2 FNYEAQ. CDR3 length: 13 amino acids. The germline V and J ends were trimmed by 2 bases and 9 bases, with 11 bases remaining between them.

The chain has TRBV2 and TRBJ2-3; a weak D match, TRBD1 (6 bases). V was shortened by 4 bases and J by 5 bases, with 10 bases between the two germline ends. The CDR3 sequence is 13 residues long. CDR1 is SNHLY, CDR2 FYNNEI, per germline. DNA for the CDR3: TGTGCCAGCAGTGGACAGGTGGGAGATACGCAGTATTTT. This sequence encodes CASSGQVGDTQYF.

The V gene is TRBV27, the J gene TRBJ1-6; 8 bases agree with TRBD1. The V segment lost 4 bases and the J segment 6 bases; nucleotides outside the gene matches: 5. The CDR3 has 15 amino acids. Germline V gene lookup returns CDR1 MNHEY and CDR2 SMNVEV (reference sequence). DNA for the CDR3: TGTGCCAGCAGTTCAGGGGGCAAGGTTAATTCACCCCTCCACTTT. This encodes CASSSGGKVNSPLHF.